The 20 T cell receptor beta chains reported below all come from one sample, sequenced in a study of regulatory T cells in long-lasting Graves disease. The time point is: newly diagnosed GD, antithyroid drugs for less than 3 months. With RNA extracted from PBMCs as input, the TCR library was made. Construction of the TCR beta libraries employed iRepertoire HTBI primers in conjunction with Arm-PCR of CDR3 regions. In TCRdb, the multiplex PCR reads were re-called with MiXCR into one record per CDR3 protein. The data show about 610,000 distinct CDR3 sequences, with 15% to 20% seen just once and around 12% held by the top ten. These data also featured in a second study, about T cells in Graves' hyperthyroidism and ophthalmopathy.

The input for sequencing was peripheral blood mononuclear cells (PBMCs), taken at new diagnosis, from a patient treated with antithyroid drugs. These receptors all stem from a man between 18 and 29 years old with Graves disease.

In its sample, this clonotype was seen many times. This chain joins TRBV3-1 and TRBJ2-7; no definite D call. This CDR3 has 16 residues. Germline assignment: CDR1 LGHDT and CDR2 YNNKEL (reference sequence). Between the trimmed V and J ends, which lost 4 bases and 3 bases, there was a span of 19 bases. This chain's CDR3 is CASSRKGSRDSYEQYF. The CDR3 region has the DNA TGTGCCAGCAGCCGAAAGGGTAGCCGTGATAGCTACGAGCAGTACTTC.

This clonotype was detected ten times or more. This chain links TRBV9 with TRBJ2-7, with 9 bases lining up with TRBD1. Germline loops: CDR1 SGDLS, CDR2 YYNGEE. The CDR3 spans 15 residues. J lost 6 bases, V lost 0 bases, and 7 bases had no gene match. The CDR3 reads CASSVGWDRAGEQYF. The DNA for the CDR3 is TGTGCCAGCAGCGTAGGCTGGGACAGGGCTGGCGAGCAGTACTTC.

The CDR3 is CASSYRDRGRGGYTF. In nucleotides, the CDR3 is TGTGCCAGCAGCTACCGGGACAGGGGAAGGGGCGGCTACACCTTC. The genes are TRBV13 and TRBJ1-2, with 10 bases that match TRBD1. Germline-derived CDR1 and CDR2 are PRHDT and FYEKMQ (reference sequence). The V segment lost 4 bases and the J segment 8 bases; nucleotides outside the gene matches: 10. The CDR3 extends over 15 amino acids.

The table lists this clonotype with a few counts. The rearrangement joins TRBV7-9 to TRBJ2-1; 10 nucleotides align to TRBD2. Germline V gives CDR1 SEHNR, CDR2 FQNEAQ (reference sequence). With 5 bases clipped from V and 4 bases from J, the junction kept 11 bases outside the gene matches. This CDR3 spans 17 amino acids. The CDR3 DNA follows: TGTGCCAGCAGCCACCGCGCCGGGACTAGCGCGTACAATGAGCAGTTCTTC. The encoded protein is CASSHRAGTSAYNEQFF.

This clonotype was seen ten or more times. This CDR3 is CASSLAGTSGRNEQFF. CDR3 in DNA: TGTGCCAGCAGCTTAGCGGGGACTAGCGGGAGGAATGAGCAGTTCTTC. The chain uses TRBV7-9 and TRBJ2-1; 15 positions agree with TRBD2. Trimming at V came to 0 bases and at J to 7 bases, leaving 1 base not matched to a gene. Germline V CDR1 and CDR2: SEHNR, FQNEAQ (reference sequence). The CDR3 consists of 16 residues. The full variable domain, completed using reference TRBV7-9 and TRBJ2-1, is DTGVSQNPRHKITKRGQNVTFRCDPISEHNRLYWYRQTLGQGPEFLTYFQNEAQLEKSRLLSDRFSAERPKGSFSTLEIQRTEQGDSAMYLCASSLAGTSGRNEQFFGPGTRLTVL.

This clonotype appeared a few times. This rearrangement joins TRBV7-9 to TRBJ2-1, with D tentatively TRBD2 (5 bases). V lost 4 bases and J lost 4, with 14 bases in between. This CDR3 region has 15 residues. Germline V lookup: CDR1 SEHNR, CDR2 FQNEAQ (reference sequence). The CDR3: CASSYPVGVYNEQFF. CDR3 coding DNA: TGTGCCAGCAGCTACCCGGTGGGAGTATACAATGAGCAGTTCTTC.

This chain joins TRBV11-2 and TRBJ2-1; D could derive from TRBD1 or TRBD2 (5 bases each). Germline V gene data show CDR1 as SGHAT and CDR2 as FQNNGV. The CDR3 has 15 residues. V gave up 3 bases and J gave up 5 bases, with 14 bases separating them. Written as DNA, the CDR3 is TGTGCCAGCAGCTTCGGCAGGGAGCTAGACAATGAGCAGTTCTTC. This codes for CASSFGRELDNEQFF.

This clonotype has just a few counts. This may come from a read error, since a much larger clone is one base off. Since no conserved phenylalanine or tryptophan closes the CDR3, a read error is the likely cause. The J gene is TRBJ2-7, the V gene TRBV28; possibly TRBD2 for D (6 bases). V lost 8 bases and J lost 4, with 15 bases in between. There are 13 residues in the CDR3. Germline CDR1 MDHEN, CDR2 SYDVKM. This CDR3 reads CASEAGRGYEQYL. The CDR3 DNA is TGTGCCAGCGAGGCGGGACGCGGTTACGAGCAGTACCTC.

Ten or more counts support this clonotype. The chain links TRBV6-1 to TRBJ1-1, with D possibly TRBD1 on 5 matching bases. CDR3 length equals 14 residues. Trimming stripped 8 bases from V and 5 bases from J, with 18 bases between. Germline loops: CDR1 MNHNS, CDR2 SASEGT. CDR3: CASRPDTRQTEAFF. The CDR3 DNA is TGTGCCAGCCGCCCGGACACCCGCCAAACTGAAGCTTTCTTT.

The chain carries TRBV7-9 and TRBJ1-4; 10 positions agree with TRBD1. The J segment lost 8 bases and the V segment lost 5 bases, leaving 8 bases of the junction unmatched. The CDR3 sequence is 15 residues long. Germline values: CDR1 SEHNR, CDR2 FQNEAQ (reference sequence). This CDR3 reads CASSRWDRGGEKLFF. CDR3 nucleotides: TGTGCCAGCAGCCGCTGGGACAGGGGCGGAGAAAAACTGTTTTTT. Filled out from reference TRBV7-9 and TRBJ1-4, the complete variable domain reads DTGVSQNPRHKITKRGQNVTFRCDPISEHNRLYWYRQTLGQGPEFLTYFQNEAQLEKSRLLSDRFSAERPKGSFSTLEIQRTEQGDSAMYLCASSRWDRGGEKLFFGSGTQLSVL.

In its sample, this clonotype was seen many times. The DNA of the CDR3 is TGTGCCAGCAGCTTACGGGAAGGTAGCCCCTGGAGGCAGCCCCAGCATTTT. This translates into CASSLREGSPWRQPQHF. The chain is built from TRBV5-8 and TRBJ1-5; no reliable D call. V was trimmed by 2 bases and J by 7 bases, leaving 22 bases between them. CDR1 is SGHTS, CDR2 YDEGEE, per germline. This CDR3 has 17 residues.

As for this clonotype: Mismatch with germline at one junction end may stem from a read error. The rearrangement uses TRBV6-2 or TRBV6-3 and TRBJ2-2, with a tentative D call TRBD2 (6 bases). From germline, CDR1 is MNHEY and CDR2 SVGEGT. The CDR3 totals 15 residues. The CDR3 DNA reads TGTGCCAGCACCCGGCCGGGGGTTAACACCGGGAAGCTGTTTTTT. This codes for CASTRPGVNTGKLFF.

V gene TRBV7-9 combines with J gene TRBJ1-6; D remains ambiguous. Germline V gene sequence: CDR1 SEHNR, CDR2 FQNEAQ (reference sequence). The CDR3 spans 15 residues. V lost 1 base and J 10 bases, leaving 14 bases between the germline ends. CDR3: CASSLGFVDGSPLHF. CDR3 bases: TGTGCCAGCAGCTTAGGGTTCGTCGATGGCTCACCCCTCCACTTT.

This clonotype was seen only a few times. V and J are TRBV5-1 and TRBJ2-2; D possibly corresponds to TRBD1 (6 bases). Germline loops: CDR1 SGHRS, CDR2 YFSETQ. V dropped 3 bases and J dropped 3 bases, with 12 bases sitting between them. CDR3 length equals 15 residues. CDR3: CASSSGQWDTGELFF. CDR3 DNA sequence: TGCGCCAGCAGCTCCGGACAGTGGGACACCGGGGAGCTGTTTTTT.

This clonotype was detected many times. The gene calls are TRBV30 and TRBJ1-1; 9 bases line up with TRBD1. Germline V gives CDR1 GTSNPN, CDR2 SVGIG (reference sequence). The trim removed 4 bases at V and 4 bases at J, leaving 4 bases unmatched. This CDR3 is built from 13 residues. The DNA of the CDR3 is TGTGCCTGGAAGAGACAGGGGGGCACTGAAGCTTTCTTT. Translated: CAWKRQGGTEAFF.

The chain recombines TRBV28 with TRBJ2-6; no clear D gene. In germline, CDR1 is MDHEN, CDR2 SYDVKM. The CDR3 is 15 amino acids. Trimming took off 7 bases at V and 4 bases at J, with 14 bases between the two ends. The CDR3 region has the DNA TGTGCCAGCACTCGGCCCTCGGGCGGGGCCAACGTCCTGACTTTC. Its translation: CASTRPSGGANVLTF.

The chain uses TRBV7-9 and TRBJ2-1; 7 bases map to TRBD2. Looked up from germline, CDR1 is SEHNR and CDR2 is FQNEAQ (reference sequence). V dropped 1 base and J dropped 9; count of bases not matched to a gene: 12. The CDR3 runs to 16 residues. CDR3 amino acids: CASSLVGTPGGGEQFF. For the CDR3, the DNA is TGTGCCAGCAGCTTAGTTGGGACTCCGGGAGGTGGTGAGCAGTTCTTC.

This clonotype was seen ten or more times. The chain carries TRBV7-8 and TRBJ2-1; D unclear. Trimming stripped 7 bases from V and 9 bases from J, with 25 bases between. The germline V gene has CDR1 SGHVS and CDR2 FQNEAQ. The CDR3 is made up of 16 amino acids. The CDR3 protein is CASTPAPGLLGLEQFF. The CDR3 DNA sequence: TGTGCCAGCACCCCGGCGCCGGGCCTCCTAGGGCTTGAGCAGTTCTTC. The whole variable domain, filled in from reference TRBV7-8 and TRBJ2-1, reads GAGVSQSPRYKVAKRGQDVALRCDPISGHVSLFWYQQALGQGPEFLTYFQNEAQLDKSGLPSDRFFAERPEGSVSTLKIQRTQQEDSAVYLCASTPAPGLLGLEQFFGPGTRLTVL.

A few counts support this clonotype. One end of the junction fails to match germline, which may point to a read error. The gene calls are TRBV2 and TRBJ2-1; D remains ambiguous. CDR3 length: 10 amino acids. CDR1 and CDR2 (germline): SNHLY, FYNNEI. CDR3: CASSVNERFF. The DNA of the CDR3 is TGTGCCAGCAGTGTTAATGAGCGGTTCTTC. Full variable domain (missing parts from reference TRBV2 and TRBJ2-1): EPEVTQTPSHQVTQMGQEVILRCVPISNHLYFYWYRQILGQKVEFLVSFYNNEISEKSEIFDDQFSVERPDGSNFTLKIRSTKLEDSAMYFCASSVNERFFGPGTRLTVL.

A few counts support this clonotype. The chain carries TRBV18 and TRBJ1-4; D not certain. The V end was cut by 4 bases, the J end by 6 bases, with 6 bases between. The germline V gene has CDR1 KGHSH and CDR2 LQKENI. CDR3 length: 12 residues. The CDR3 bases are TGTGCCAGCTCACTACCCGATGAAAAACTGTTTTTT. As protein: CASSLPDEKLFF.